The TCR beta chain described here comes from a study of T cell repertoires in cytomegalovirus infection. In the study overall: CMV epitopes in the study were HLA-C-restricted (recently identified) and HLA-B-restricted (well studied). Carrying CMV and the relevant HLA type showed in public TCR beta signatures.

TCRdb itself ran the reads through MiXCR, one entry per CDR3 protein. The sample contains about 500,000 distinct CDR3 sequences, 25% to 35% of which appear only once. V shed 5 bases, J shed 0 bases, and the junction held 18 bases outside the gene matches. The CDR3 length is 21 residues. In germline, CDR1 is SGHAT, CDR2 FQNNGV. Study results and caveats: Dominant in the ex vivo response were TCR beta clonotypes restricted by HLA-C and specific for CMV.

This clonotype turned up a few times. Its antigen is not known. This material consisted of cultured PBMCs, taken from culture after CMV antigen stimulation. This rearrangement joins TRBV11-2 to TRBJ2-6; TRBD1 agrees at 8 bases. The source is a human donor in good health (CMV status not recorded). Some clones in this sample may be carry-over from other donors' samples. This CDR3 reads CASSPLRGQERTHSGANVLTF. CDR3 sequence (DNA): TGTGCCAGCAGCCCCCTTAGGGGACAGGAGAGAACTCACTCTGGGGCCAACGTCCTGACTTTC. Variable domain in full (rest from reference TRBV11-2 and TRBJ2-6): EAGVAQSPRYKIIEKRQSVAFWCNPISGHATLYWYQQILGQGPKLLIQFQNNGVVDDSQLPKDRFSAERLKGVDSTLKIQPAKLEDSAVYLCASSPLRGQERTHSGANVLTFGAGSRLTVL.